This T cell receptor (beta chain) appears in the sequencing data of a study of blood T cell repertoires in COVID-19. Two negative PCRs, clearance, or symptom resolution characterized the recovered Cohort 3 donors. Measured with immunoSEQ multiplex PCR; TCRdb has only the in-frame clones, and not every one. The table includes some 330,000 clones, more than 75% detected once. The CDR3 is 12 amino acids. V lost 4 bases and J lost 11, with 14 bases in between. Sequences were obtained from PBMCs or T cells enriched from blood (not recorded which). This sequence was found in a man aged 25 to 40 who had recovered from COVID-19. The rearrangement joins TRBV12-3 or TRBV12-4 to TRBJ1-1; a weak D match, TRBD1 (6 bases). CDR3 coding DNA: TGTGCCAGCAGTTCAGAATACAGGGCGGCTTTCTTT. Its translation: CASSSEYRAAFF.